Listed here are 11 T cell receptor beta chains from one sample, sequenced in a study of beta chain features in type 1 diabetes. Study-level results: Researchers report that Type 1 diabetes patients had moderately but significantly shorter TCRB CDR3s across all four CD4+ subsets.

Their specific antigens are unknown. Sequenced material consisted of expressed TCRB transcripts (all of the isolated RNA was reverse transcribed). TCRdb keeps only in-frame clones here, not all; method: immunoSEQ multiplex PCR. This table has some 44,000 clones, approximately 70% appearing once. Material for sequencing was Tregs from blood. These receptors were collected from a woman aged 18-29 years with type 1 diabetes.

The chain joins TRBV18 to TRBJ2-7; the match to TRBD2 covers 11 bases. Trimming removed 3 bases from V and 3 bases from J; junction bases left unmatched: 1. CDR1 and CDR2 from the germline V gene are KGHSH and LQKENI. The CDR3 has 14 amino acids. Here the CDR3 DNA reads TGTGCCAGCTCACCCCTAGCGGGGGGCTACGAGCAGTACTTC. Protein sequence: CASSPLAGGYEQYF.

The rearrangement links TRBV7-2 to TRBJ2-3, with D tentatively TRBD1 (6 bases). The length of the CDR3 is 19 residues. V was pared by 5 bases and J by 5 bases, with 29 bases between. Germline CDR1 is SGHTA and CDR2 is FQGNSA. The CDR3 spells CASSPRSERSFLRGDTQYF. The CDR3 bases are TGTGCCAGCAGCCCACGGTCGGAGCGGTCCTTCCTCAGGGGAGATACGCAGTATTTT. Supplemented by reference TRBV7-2 and TRBJ2-3, the full variable domain reads GAGVSQSPSNKVTEKGKDVELRCDPISGHTALYWYRQSLGQGLEFLIYFQGNSAPDKSGLPSDRFSAERTGGSVSTLTIQRTQQEDSAVYLCASSPRSERSFLRGDTQYFGPGTRLTVL.

The chain links TRBV4-3 to TRBJ1-5; 7 nucleotides align to TRBD1. Germline values: CDR1 LGHNA, CDR2 YSLEER. With 2 bases clipped from V and 6 bases from J, the junction kept 4 bases outside the gene matches. The CDR3 spans 14 residues. CDR3 DNA sequence: TGCGCCAGCAGCCAAACCACAGGGGCTCAGCCCCAGCATTTT. Its translation: CASSQTTGAQPQHF.

This clone occurred a few times. The rearrangement links TRBV29-1 to TRBJ2-3, with 13 positions matching TRBD2. The CDR3 spans 16 residues. Germline V gives CDR1 SQVTM, CDR2 ANQGSEA. J was trimmed by 2 bases and V by 5 bases; bases with no gene match: 7. As DNA, the CDR3 is TGCAGCGTTCCAGGGACTAGCGGGACTGTCACAGATACGCAGTATTTT. Translating it yields CSVPGTSGTVTDTQYF.

This chain connects TRBV7-3 to TRBJ2-3; a possible D gene is TRBD2 (6 bases). The CDR3 has 15 residues. Trimming took off 5 bases at V and 4 bases at J, with 16 bases between the two ends. Germline loops: CDR1 SGHTA, CDR2 FQGTGA. The CDR3 sequence is CASSPAGSFADTQYF. DNA of the CDR3: TGTGCCAGCAGCCCCGCCGGGAGCTTCGCAGATACGCAGTATTTT.

The rearrangement links TRBV25-1 to TRBJ2-5; D possibly corresponds to TRBD1 (5 bases). This CDR3 contains 13 residues. The germline V gene has CDR1 MGHDK and CDR2 SYGVNS. Deletions cut 0 bases from V and 5 bases from J, with 7 bases between. CDR3 coding DNA: TGTGCCAGCAGTGAATACAGGGTGGAGACCCAGTACTTC. Its protein is CASSEYRVETQYF.

In its sample, this clone is medium-sized. The chain joins TRBV7-9 to TRBJ1-2, with D possibly matching TRBD1 (6 bases). The CDR3 consists of 13 residues. The V and J ends lost 4 bases and 8 bases respectively, with 14 bases between them. Germline CDR1 SEHNR, CDR2 FQNEAQ (reference sequence). The CDR3 nucleotides read TGTGCCAGCAGCTGGGGGCAGATGGCGGGCTACACCTTC. Protein sequence: CASSWGQMAGYTF.

This clone was seen once. V gene TRBV6-5 combines with J gene TRBJ2-1, with D perhaps TRBD2 (5 bases). Trimming pared 5 bases from V and 3 bases from J, leaving 14 bases between. Germline V gene lookup returns CDR1 MNHEY and CDR2 SVGAGI. The CDR3 covers 15 residues. The CDR3 DNA follows: TGTGCCAGCAGTCGATCTCCCGGACTCTACAATGAGCAGTTCTTC. Its translation is CASSRSPGLYNEQFF.

This clone was seen a handful of times. The gene calls are TRBV15 and TRBJ2-2; D may be TRBD2 (5 bases). The CDR3 runs to 17 residues. Between the trimmed V and J ends, which lost 0 bases and 1 base, there was a span of 12 bases. CDR1 LNHNV and CDR2 YYDKDF come from the germline V gene (reference sequence). The CDR3 protein is CATSRDWAGMNTGELFF. The CDR3 bases are TGTGCCACCAGCAGAGATTGGGCCGGGATGAACACCGGGGAGCTGTTTTTT.

V usage is TRBV9 and J usage is TRBJ2-7; a weak D match, TRBD1 (6 bases). This CDR3 has 16 residues. V dropped 4 bases and J dropped 2 bases, with 19 bases sitting between them. Germline values: CDR1 SGDLS, CDR2 YYNGEE. The CDR3 region has the DNA TGTGCCAGCAGCCCCCGCACAGGGACCCTTACCTACGAGCAGTACTTC. Translating it yields CASSPRTGTLTYEQYF.

The chain employs TRBV27 and TRBJ1-3; tentative D call: TRBD1 (6 bases). This CDR3 is 16 amino acids long. Trimming pared 5 bases from V and 0 bases from J, leaving 14 bases between. Germline-derived CDR1 and CDR2 are MNHEY and SMNVEV (reference sequence). In nucleotides, the CDR3 is TGTGCCAGCAGTCAACAGGGTGCTAACTCTGGAAACACCATATATTTT. Translated: CASSQQGANSGNTIYF.